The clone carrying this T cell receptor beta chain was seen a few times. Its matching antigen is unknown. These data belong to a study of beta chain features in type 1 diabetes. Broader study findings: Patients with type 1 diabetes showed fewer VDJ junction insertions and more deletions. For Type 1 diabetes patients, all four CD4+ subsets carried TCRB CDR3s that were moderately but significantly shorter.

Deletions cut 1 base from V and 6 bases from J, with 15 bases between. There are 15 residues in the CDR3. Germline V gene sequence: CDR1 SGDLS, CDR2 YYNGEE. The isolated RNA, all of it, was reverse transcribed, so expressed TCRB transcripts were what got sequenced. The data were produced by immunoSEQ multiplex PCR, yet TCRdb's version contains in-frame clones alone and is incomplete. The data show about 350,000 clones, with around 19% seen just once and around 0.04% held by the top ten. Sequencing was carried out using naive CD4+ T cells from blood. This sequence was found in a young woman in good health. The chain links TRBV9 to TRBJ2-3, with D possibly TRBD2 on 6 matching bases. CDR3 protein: CASSVMGLDTDTQYF. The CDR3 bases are TGTGCCAGCAGCGTAATGGGACTCGACACTGATACGCAGTATTTT.